Shown below are 19 T cell receptor beta chains from a single sample sequenced in a study of vaccination and CD4 T cells after COVID-19. Oncomine TCR Beta short-read sequencing was applied to DNA from cultured CD4+ T cells. TCRdb passed the PCR reads through MiXCR, listing each CDR3 protein once. In the table there are around 6,400 distinct CDR3 sequences, around 50% of which are singletons. Their antigens are not known. Treatment in this sample: approximately 10-day PBMC culture with coronavirus spike peptide pools or control peptides (ViraFEST assay). Harvesting of the unexposed donor's CD4+ T cells predated the COVID-19 pandemic (2011-2018). The sequencing sample was made of CD4+ T cells from blood, cultured in vitro. Receptors were obtained from a human donor in good health.

V and J are TRBV27 and TRBJ1-1; D not resolved. The V end lost 0 bases, the J end lost 1 base, and 12 bases lay between the germline ends. This CDR3 has 16 residues. Germline assignment: CDR1 MNHEY and CDR2 SMNVEV (reference sequence). This CDR3 is CASSLSGSLPNTEAFF. The DNA for the CDR3 is TGTGCCAGCAGTTTATCGGGCAGCTTACCGAACACTGAAGCTTTCTTT.

The chain links TRBV6-1 to TRBJ2-7, with 8 nucleotides matching TRBD2. The J segment lost 4 bases and the V segment lost 10 bases, leaving 9 bases of the junction unmatched. The CDR3 contains 13 residues. The germline V gene has CDR1 MNHNS and CDR2 SASEGT. Here the CDR3 reads CATTTGLGYEQYF. The CDR3 bases are TGTGCCACCACGACGGGACTAGGGTACGAGCAGTACTTC.

V is TRBV6-1 and J is TRBJ2-3; D is unclear. This CDR3 is built from 12 residues. V lost 7 bases and J 4 bases, leaving 9 bases between the germline ends. Germline V gives CDR1 MNHNS, CDR2 SASEGT. CDR3 coding DNA: TGTGCCAGCACTAGACCCCCAGATACGCAGTATTTT. It codes for CASTRPPDTQYF.

The gene calls are TRBV20-1 and TRBJ1-1; TRBD1 might be the D (6 bases). The germline V and J ends were trimmed by 5 bases and 2 bases, with 12 bases remaining between them. Germline CDR1 is DFQATT and CDR2 is SNEGSKA (reference sequence). CDR3 size: 13 residues. The CDR3 DNA follows: TGCAGTGCTGGAGGACAGTTAAACACTGAAGCTTTCTTT. The encoded protein is CSAGGQLNTEAFF.

This chain uses TRBV6-2 or TRBV6-3 with TRBJ2-3; 8 bases agree with TRBD1. Germline loops: CDR1 MNHEY, CDR2 SVGEGT. V was pared by 4 bases and J by 3 bases, with 12 bases of the junction left unmatched. The CDR3 consists of 17 residues. As DNA, the CDR3 is TGTGCCAGCAGTTCCCACCTCGGACAGGGTCGGACAGATACGCAGTATTTT. Translated: CASSSHLGQGRTDTQYF.

V and J are TRBV7-9 and TRBJ1-6, with TRBD1 matching 10 bases. With 5 bases clipped from V and 4 bases from J, the junction kept 8 bases outside the gene matches. This CDR3 region has 17 residues. Germline CDR1 SEHNR, CDR2 FQNEAQ (reference sequence). The CDR3 sequence is CASSSWTGGRYNSPLHF. CDR3 nucleotide sequence: TGTGCCAGCAGCAGCTGGACAGGGGGTCGGTATAATTCACCCCTCCACTTT.

This chain links TRBV5-6 with TRBJ2-5; 9 bases are shared with TRBD2. V was pared by 4 bases and J by 5 bases, with 9 bases of the junction left unmatched. The CDR3 has 15 amino acids. Germline V gene data show CDR1 as SGHDT and CDR2 as YYEEEE. The CDR3 loop is CASSVTGLAVETQYF. The DNA for the CDR3 is TGTGCCAGCAGCGTCACGGGACTAGCTGTCGAGACCCAGTACTTC.

The gene calls are TRBV6-2 or TRBV6-3 and TRBJ2-2; D perhaps matches TRBD1 (6 bases). CDR3 length: 16 residues. Germline lookup yields CDR1 MNHEY and CDR2 SVGEGT. With 10 bases removed from V and 2 bases from J, the gap between germline ends came to 20 bases. CDR3 amino acids: CAIQTDRIFNTGELFF. In nucleotides, the CDR3 is TGTGCCATCCAGACGGACAGAATCTTTAACACCGGGGAGCTGTTTTTT.

The chain employs TRBV7-2 and TRBJ2-3; D might be TRBD2 (8 bases). The CDR3 spans 13 residues. Looked up from germline, CDR1 is SGHTA and CDR2 is FQGNSA. V was clipped by 2 bases and J by 11 bases, with 14 bases between them. The CDR3 region is CASSLTGAGGQYF. The CDR3 DNA reads as TGTGCCAGCAGCTTAACAGGGGCGGGGGGGCAGTATTTT.

This clonotype was found a few times. This chain joins TRBV20-1 and TRBJ1-1; 7 nucleotides agree with TRBD1. Germline V gene lookup returns CDR1 DFQATT and CDR2 SNEGSKA (reference sequence). After removal of 5 bases from V and 4 bases from J, the junction contained 7 bases not matched to a gene. The CDR3 is 13 amino acids. The CDR3 DNA sequence: TGCAGTGCTTCCCAGGGGGTGCCCACTGAAGCTTTCTTT. Translation gives CSASQGVPTEAFF.

The table lists this clonotype with a count of one. CDR3 in amino acids: CASHGDFLPYNEQFF. The DNA of the CDR3 is TGTGCCAGCCACGGGGACTTTCTCCCCTACAATGAGCAGTTCTTC. The rearrangement uses TRBV19 and TRBJ2-1, with D possibly being TRBD2 (6 bases). CDR3 length: 15 amino acids. Germline V gene lookup returns CDR1 LNHDA and CDR2 SQIVND (reference sequence). V lost 9 bases and J 2 bases, leaving 17 bases between the germline ends.

The chain carries TRBV11-2 and TRBJ2-3; 7 nucleotides line up with TRBD2. Germline V CDR1 and CDR2: SGHAT, FQNNGV. J gave up 2 bases and V 1 base, and 3 bases lay outside the gene matches. This CDR3 is built from 15 residues. The CDR3 loop reads CASSLAGGITDTQYF. The CDR3 DNA is TGTGCCAGCAGCTTAGCGGGGGGAATCACAGATACGCAGTATTTT.

The genes are TRBV12-3 or TRBV12-4 and TRBJ2-5; D unresolved. V lost 3 bases and J lost 1, with 6 bases in between. The length of the CDR3 is 13 residues. CDR3 coding DNA: TGTGCCAGCAGTTTCTGGACCCAAGAGACCCAGTACTTC. Its protein product is CASSFWTQETQYF.

This clonotype showed up just a few times. The genes are TRBV6-1 and TRBJ1-1; D not certain. V lost 8 bases, J lost 11 bases, and 15 bases lay in between. Germline assignment: CDR1 MNHNS and CDR2 SASEGT. The CDR3 covers 11 residues. The CDR3 DNA reads as TGTGCCAGCGGACTAGTTGGGGTCGCTTTCTTT. It translates to CASGLVGVAFF.

This sequence joins TRBV9 and TRBJ1-1, with a possible D match to TRBD1 (5 bases). Germline loops: CDR1 SGDLS, CDR2 YYNGEE. This CDR3 comprises 18 residues. V was trimmed by 3 bases and J by 0 bases, leaving 21 bases between them. CDR3 sequence reads: CASSAQPSRRGMNTEAFF. The CDR3 nucleotides read TGTGCCAGCAGCGCTCAACCCAGTCGCCGGGGGATGAACACTGAAGCTTTCTTT.

This clonotype was seen more than once but under ten times. J is TRBJ1-5 and V is TRBV6-2 or TRBV6-3; D remains unclear. The CDR3 runs 19 residues. CDR1 is MNHEY, CDR2 SVGEGT, per germline. Trimming pared 6 bases from V and 4 bases from J, leaving 28 bases between. CDR3 region: CASSPRSLMTLRENQPQHF. The CDR3 bases are TGTGCCAGCAGCCCCCGCTCCCTCATGACCCTAAGGGAGAATCAGCCCCAGCATTTT.

In this sample, this clonotype turned up once. This rearrangement joins TRBV20-1 to TRBJ2-7, with D uncertain. The CDR3 length is 11 residues. Trimming took 3 bases from V and 1 from J, leaving 4 bases between them. Germline CDR1 DFQATT, CDR2 SNEGSKA (reference sequence). CDR3 sequence reads: CSASGSYEQYF. The CDR3 bases are TGCAGTGCTAGTGGGTCCTACGAGCAGTACTTC.

The V gene is TRBV27, the J gene TRBJ1-5; 8 nucleotides line up with TRBD1. CDR3 size: 16 residues. V gave up 4 bases and J gave up 0 bases; unmatched junction bases: 5. Germline loops: CDR1 MNHEY, CDR2 SMNVEV (reference sequence). The CDR3 loop is CASSSRQGHSNQPQHF. The DNA of the CDR3 is TGTGCCAGCAGTTCCCGACAGGGGCATAGCAATCAGCCCCAGCATTTT.

This chain links TRBV25-1 with TRBJ1-1; 12 positions match TRBD1. The germline V gene encodes CDR1 MGHDK and CDR2 SYGVNS. V was clipped by 3 bases and J by 12 bases; unmatched bases: 5. The CDR3 contains 13 residues. This chain's CDR3 is CASSERDRGRPFF. The CDR3 DNA follows: TGTGCCAGCAGTGAGCGGGACAGGGGGCGGCCTTTCTTT.